The 9 T cell receptor beta chains given below trace back to one sample, sequenced in a study of T cell responses to AZD1222 COVID-19 vaccine. TCRdb's copy holds only in-frame clones and misses some; the assay was immunoSEQ multiplex PCR. The data show about 120,000 clones, roughly 87% seen once. The sequencing used peripheral blood, collected on day 0 of AZD1222 vaccination. The receptors originated from an adult in good health.

This clone was seen only once. Here the CDR3 DNA reads TGTGCCATCAGTGAGGAAGGTGGAAATCAGCCCCAGCATTTT. This translates into CAISEEGGNQPQHF. This sequence joins TRBV10-3 and TRBJ1-5, with no clear D. The V end lost 2 bases, the J end lost 4 bases, and 9 bases lay between the germline ends. The germline gives CDR1 ENHRY, CDR2 SYGVKD. The CDR3 length is 14 residues.

The V call is TRBV18, the J call TRBJ2-1; 8 positions match TRBD2. Germline V gene lookup returns CDR1 KGHSH and CDR2 LQKENI. J was trimmed by 0 bases and V by 3 bases; bases with no gene match: 4. This CDR3 has 16 residues. CDR3 loop: CASSPRAGGSYNEQFF. The DNA of the CDR3 is TGTGCCAGCTCACCCCGCGCGGGGGGCTCCTACAATGAGCAGTTCTTC.

CDR3 residues: CASYGLAGRNEQFF. The DNA for the CDR3 is TGTGCCAGCTATGGACTAGCGGGAAGGAATGAGCAGTTCTTC. The chain employs TRBV25-1 and TRBJ2-1; 12 bases are a match to TRBD2. CDR3 length: 14 amino acids. V lost 8 bases to trimming and J lost 7 bases; unmatched junction nucleotides: 6. Germline lookup yields CDR1 MGHDK and CDR2 SYGVNS. The whole variable domain, remainder taken from reference TRBV25-1 and TRBJ2-1, is EADIYQTPRYLVIGTGKKITLECSQTMGHDKMYWYQQDPGMELHLIHYSYGVNSTEKGDLSSESTVSRIRTEHFPLTLESARPSHTSQYLCASYGLAGRNEQFFGPGTRLTVL.

The chain links TRBV7-3 to TRBJ2-5; no clear D gene. The CDR3 is 13 residues long. V was shortened by 2 bases and J by 4 bases, with 8 bases between the two germline ends. Germline-derived CDR1 and CDR2 are SGHTA and FQGTGA. CDR3: CASSLVGGETQYF. The CDR3 bases are TGTGCCAGCAGCTTAGTAGGCGGAGAGACCCAGTACTTC.

To note about this clone: The sample holds other DNA sequences that translate to the same CDR3. The chain couples TRBV7-9 to TRBJ1-1; TRBD1 is a possible D gene (5 bases). The germline gives CDR1 SEHNR, CDR2 FQNEAQ (reference sequence). The CDR3 runs 14 residues. Trimming cost V 0 bases and J 4 bases, with 9 bases left between them. Written as DNA, the CDR3 is TGTGCCAGCAGCTTAGCGGGGGAGAGCACTGAAGCTTTCTTT. Translated, it gives CASSLAGESTEAFF.

The gene calls are TRBV3-1 (or the pseudogene TRBV3-2) and TRBJ1-1, with 7 bases aligning to TRBD1. The CDR3 extends over 13 amino acids. Germline V gene lookup returns CDR1 LGHDT and CDR2 YNNKEL (reference sequence). Trimming took 4 bases from V and 11 from J; bases not matched to a gene: 10. Here the CDR3 reads CASSPIRQGEAFF. The CDR3, as DNA: TGTGCCAGCAGCCCAATTCGACAGGGCGAGGCTTTCTTT.

V gene TRBV9 combines with J gene TRBJ1-1; the D gene is possibly TRBD1 (6 bases). V was cut by 4 bases and J by 4 bases, with 14 bases left in between. In germline, CDR1 is SGDLS, CDR2 YYNGEE. The CDR3 is made up of 14 amino acids. CDR3 sequence reads: CASSPQGGITEAFF. The DNA for the CDR3 is TGTGCCAGCAGCCCTCAAGGGGGTATCACTGAAGCTTTCTTT.

V gene TRBV3-1 (or the pseudogene TRBV3-2) combines with J gene TRBJ2-2; D is uncertain. Trimming took off 0 bases at V and 3 bases at J, with 5 bases between the two ends. The CDR3 contains 14 residues. Germline CDR1 LGHDT, CDR2 YNNKEL (reference sequence). The CDR3, as DNA: TGTGCCAGCAGCCAAGAAGTACACACCGGGGAGCTGTTTTTT. It yields the protein CASSQEVHTGELFF.

In its sample, this clone was seen once. The chain combines TRBV9 with TRBJ2-5; 8 bases align to TRBD1. The CDR3 length is 16 residues. Germline V gene data show CDR1 as SGDLS and CDR2 as YYNGEE. The V gene end was trimmed by 1 base and the J gene end by 2 bases; junction bases not matched to a gene: 7. Here the CDR3 reads CASSVNPTGEQETQYF. The CDR3 DNA is TGTGCCAGCAGCGTAAATCCGACAGGGGAACAAGAGACCCAGTACTTC.